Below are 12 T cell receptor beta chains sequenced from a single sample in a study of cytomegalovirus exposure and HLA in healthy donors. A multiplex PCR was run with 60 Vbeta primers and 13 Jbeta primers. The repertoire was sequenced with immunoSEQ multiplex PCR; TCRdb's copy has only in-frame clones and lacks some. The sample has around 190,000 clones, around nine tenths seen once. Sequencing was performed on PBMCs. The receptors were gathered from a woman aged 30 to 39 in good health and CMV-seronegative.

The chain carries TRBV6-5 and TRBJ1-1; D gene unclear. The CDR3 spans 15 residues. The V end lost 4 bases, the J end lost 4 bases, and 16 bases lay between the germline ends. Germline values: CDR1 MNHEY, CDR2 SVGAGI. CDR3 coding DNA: TGTGCCAGCAGTTTAAGCCAGGTTGTGGGCACTGAAGCTTTCTTT. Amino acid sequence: CASSLSQVVGTEAFF.

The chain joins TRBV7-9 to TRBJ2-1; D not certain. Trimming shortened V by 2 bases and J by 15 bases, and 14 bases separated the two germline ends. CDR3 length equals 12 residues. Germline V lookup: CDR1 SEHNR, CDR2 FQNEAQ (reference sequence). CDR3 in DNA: TGTGCCAGCAGCTTAACAGCTCTCACCCCGTTCTTC. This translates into CASSLTALTPFF.

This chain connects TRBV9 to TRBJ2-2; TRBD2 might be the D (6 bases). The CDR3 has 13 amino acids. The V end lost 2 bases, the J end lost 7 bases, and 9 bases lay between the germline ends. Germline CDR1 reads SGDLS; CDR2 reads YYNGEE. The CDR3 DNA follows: TGTGCCAGCAGCGTTGGGACTTACGGGGAGCTGTTTTTT. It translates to CASSVGTYGELFF.

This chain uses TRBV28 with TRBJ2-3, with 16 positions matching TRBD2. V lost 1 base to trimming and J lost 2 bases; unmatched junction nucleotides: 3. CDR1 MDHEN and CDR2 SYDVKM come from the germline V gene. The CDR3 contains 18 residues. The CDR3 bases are TGTGCCAGCAGTTTATATGGGACTAGCGGGAGGGCCACAGATACGCAGTATTTT. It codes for CASSLYGTSGRATDTQYF.

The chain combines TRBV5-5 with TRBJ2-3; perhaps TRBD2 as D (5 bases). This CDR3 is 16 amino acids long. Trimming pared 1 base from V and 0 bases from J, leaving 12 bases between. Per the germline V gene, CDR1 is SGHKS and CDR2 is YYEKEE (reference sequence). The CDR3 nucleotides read TGTGCCAGCAGCTTGTTGTCTAGCTCTAGCACAGATACGCAGTATTTT. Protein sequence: CASSLLSSSSTDTQYF.

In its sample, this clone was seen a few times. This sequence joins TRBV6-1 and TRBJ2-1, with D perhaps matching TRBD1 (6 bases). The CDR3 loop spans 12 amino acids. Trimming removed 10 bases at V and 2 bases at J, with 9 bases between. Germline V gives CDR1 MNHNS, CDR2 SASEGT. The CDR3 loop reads CATWTAYNEQFF. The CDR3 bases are TGTGCCACCTGGACAGCCTACAATGAGCAGTTCTTC.

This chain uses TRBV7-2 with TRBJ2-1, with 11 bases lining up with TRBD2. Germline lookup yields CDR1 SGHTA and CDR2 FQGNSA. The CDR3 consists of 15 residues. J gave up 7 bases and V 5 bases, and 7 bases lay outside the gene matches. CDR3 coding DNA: TGTGCCAGCAGCCAGCGACTAGCGGGGAATAATGAGCAGTTCTTC. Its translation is CASSQRLAGNNEQFF.

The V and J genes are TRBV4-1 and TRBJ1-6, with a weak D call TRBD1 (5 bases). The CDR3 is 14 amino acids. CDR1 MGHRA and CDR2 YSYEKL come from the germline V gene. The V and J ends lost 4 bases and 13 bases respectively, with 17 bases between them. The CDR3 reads CASSRGDVKGPLHF. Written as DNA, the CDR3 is TGCGCCAGCAGCCGGGGGGACGTCAAAGGGCCCCTCCACTTT.

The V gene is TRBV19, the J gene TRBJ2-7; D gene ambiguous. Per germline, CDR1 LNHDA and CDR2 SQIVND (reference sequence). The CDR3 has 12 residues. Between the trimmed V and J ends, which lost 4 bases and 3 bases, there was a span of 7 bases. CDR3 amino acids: CASSNPSYEQYF. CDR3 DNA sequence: TGTGCCAGTAGTAATCCCAGCTACGAGCAGTACTTC.

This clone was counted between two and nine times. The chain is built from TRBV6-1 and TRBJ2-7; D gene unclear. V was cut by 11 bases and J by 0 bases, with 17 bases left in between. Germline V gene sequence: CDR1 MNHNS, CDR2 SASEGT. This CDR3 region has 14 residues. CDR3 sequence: CAGAARSGSYEQYF. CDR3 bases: TGTGCCGGCGCTGCGAGATCGGGCTCCTACGAGCAGTACTTC.

The CDR3, as DNA: TGTGCCAGCAGTGAATACAGGGTTGCCACTGAAGCTTTCTTT. It yields the protein CASSEYRVATEAFF. The chain links TRBV6-1 to TRBJ1-1; the D gene is possibly TRBD1 (6 bases). The germline gives CDR1 MNHNS, CDR2 SASEGT. This CDR3 spans 14 amino acids. Trimming shortened V by 2 bases and J by 4 bases, and 11 bases separated the two germline ends.

CDR3 region: CASSIHGTSGFTDTQYF. In DNA, the CDR3 is TGTGCCAGTAGTATCCACGGGACTAGCGGGTTCACAGATACGCAGTATTTT. This sequence joins TRBV19 and TRBJ2-3; 12 bases are shared with TRBD2. The CDR3 runs to 17 residues. V gave up 3 bases and J gave up 2 bases; unmatched junction bases: 6. Germline CDR1 and CDR2: LNHDA and SQIVND (reference sequence). Drawing the rest from reference TRBV19 and TRBJ2-3, the complete variable domain is DGGITQSPKYLFRKEGQNVTLSCEQNLNHDAMYWYRQDPGQGLRLIYYSQIVNDFQKGDIAEGYSVSREKKESFPLTVTSAQKNPTAFYLCASSIHGTSGFTDTQYFGPGTRLTVL.